Listed below are T cell receptor beta chains from one sample, sequenced in a study of CD8+CD57+ T cells in acquired aplastic anemia. TCRdb recomputed calls from the reads with MiXCR, one row per CDR3 protein. The repertoire holds 400,000 to 600,000 distinct CDR3 sequences, under 40% seen once, with 0.7% to 1% in the top ten. Sample: sorted CD4+, CD8+, or CD8+CD57+ T cells (not recorded which) from PBMCs. Receptors originate from a human donor with aplastic anemia. Both conserved end residues are part of each CDR3. The D gene is left open where the match is weak. Not all rows give a size; the values are once, few, many and, for expanded clones, a class.

clone size | D gene | J gene | V gene | CDR3 protein | CDR3 DNA
few | . | TRBJ2-5 | TRBV20-1 | CSATDFGETQYF | TGCAGTGCTACGGACTTTGGCGAGACCCAGTACTTC
many | . | TRBJ1-2 | TRBV2 | CASHPPGSPNYGYTF | TGTGCCAGCCACCCTCCGGGCAGCCCTAACTATGGCTACACCTTC
few | . | TRBJ1-1 | TRBV30 | CAWSSTEAFF | TGTGCCTGGAGTTCTACTGAAGCTTTCTTT
few | . | TRBJ1-5 | TRBV30 | CAWGMGVKEPQHF | TGTGCCTGGGGAATGGGGGTAAAGGAGCCCCAGCATTTT
many | TRBD1 | TRBJ1-2 | TRBV15 | CATSILPGTGLAYGYTF | TGTGCCACCAGCATACTACCCGGGACAGGGCTCGCCTATGGCTACACCTTC
once | TRBD1 | TRBJ2-2 | TRBV7-2 | CASSRDRGDGELFF | TGTGCCAGCTCTAGGGACAGGGGCGACGGGGAGCTGTTTTTT
. | . | TRBJ2-5 | TRBV19 | CASSIGHSQETQYF | TGTGCCAGTAGTATAGGGCACAGCCAAGAGACCCAGTACTTC
many | . | TRBJ2-2 | TRBV19 | CASSPKTDTGELFF | TGTGCCAGTAGTCCCAAGACAGATACCGGGGAGCTGTTTTTT
. | . | TRBJ2-5 | TRBV20-1 | CSARDIFVRGRETQYF | TGCAGTGCTAGAGATATTTTTGTCCGAGGTCGCGAGACCCAGTACTTC
few | TRBD1 | TRBJ2-3 | TRBV4-1 | CASSQDKQGYTDTQYF | TGCGCCAGCAGCCAAGATAAACAGGGGTACACAGATACGCAGTATTTT
. | . | TRBJ2-3 | TRBV10-3 | CAISGGRGAGSDTQYF | TGTGCCATCAGTGGGGGGCGAGGAGCGGGGTCAGATACGCAGTATTTT
many | TRBD2 | TRBJ2-7 | TRBV24-1 | CATSEGLAGVRQYF | TGTGCCACCAGTGAAGGACTAGCGGGAGTTCGCCAGTACTTC
many | . | TRBJ1-2 | TRBV15 | CATSRDRGGHYGYTF | TGTGCCACCAGCAGAGATCGCGGGGGGCACTATGGCTACACCTTC
many | TRBD1 | TRBJ1-2 | TRBV20-1 | CSASPGQGDYGYTF | TGCAGTGCTAGTCCGGGACAGGGTGACTATGGCTACACCTTC
. | . | TRBJ2-4 | TRBV29-1 | CSAQTAAKNIQYF | TGCAGCGCCCAGACGGCAGCCAAAAACATTCAGTACTTC
. | TRBD1 | TRBJ1-6 | TRBV25-1 | CASSIQGSSYNSPLHF | TGTGCCAGCAGCATACAGGGGAGCTCCTATAATTCACCCCTCCACTTT
many | . | TRBJ2-7 | TRBV25-1 | CASSEQVTYEQYF | TGTGCCAGCAGTGAACAGGTTACCTACGAGCAGTACTTC
once | TRBD2 | TRBJ2-5 | TRBV5-1 | CASSTLAGGETQYF | TGCGCCAGCAGCACCTTAGCGGGGGGGGAGACCCAGTACTTC
. | TRBD2 | TRBJ2-1 | TRBV20-1 | CSARAPGLALGDEQFF | TGCAGTGCTAGGGCACCGGGACTAGCGTTAGGGGATGAGCAGTTCTTC
. | . | TRBJ1-6 | TRBV4-1 | CASSQGQVPNSPLHF | TGCGCCAGCAGCCAAGGACAGGTCCCGAATTCACCCCTCCACTTT
. | TRBD2 | TRBJ2-3 | TRBV6-1 | CASRPLAGGDTDTQYF | TGTGCCAGCAGACCCCTAGCGGGGGGAGACACAGATACGCAGTATTTT
few | TRBD1 | TRBJ1-6 | TRBV25-1 | CAWSVGQKNSPLHF | TGTGCCTGGAGTGTGGGACAGAAAAATTCACCCCTCCACTTT
. | TRBD1 | TRBJ2-1 | TRBV24-1 | CASSTRPGTGSVEQFF | TGTGCCAGCAGCACCCGACCCGGGACAGGGTCGGTTGAGCAGTTCTTC
few | TRBD2 | TRBJ2-3 | TRBV7-3 | CASRGGRDTDTQYF | TGTGCCAGCAGGGGCGGGAGGGACACAGATACGCAGTATTTT
few | . | TRBJ1-6 | TRBV4-3 | CASSQENGDNSPLHF | TGCGCCAGCAGCCAAGAAAACGGTGATAATTCACCCCTCCACTTT
. | TRBD2 | TRBJ2-7 | TRBV11-2 | CASSANSGRVHEQYF | TGTGCCAGCAGCGCTAACAGCGGGAGGGTCCACGAGCAGTACTTC
many | . | TRBJ1-5 | TRBV12-3/TRBV12-4 | CASSLQGPNQPQHF | TGTGCCAGCAGTCTCCAGGGGCCCAATCAGCCCCAGCATTTT
many | . | TRBJ2-7 | TRBV20-1 | CSARVPQQPYEQYF | TGCAGTGCTAGGGTCCCTCAGCAGCCCTACGAGCAGTACTTC
. | TRBD1 | TRBJ1-1 | TRBV19 | CASSTWDRPNTEAFF | TGTGCCAGTAGTACCTGGGACAGACCGAACACTGAAGCTTTCTTT
. | . | TRBJ1-2 | TRBV10-3 | CASKGLGYTF | TGTGCCAGCAAGGGACTGGGCTACACCTTC
many | TRBD2 | TRBJ2-7 | TRBV19 | CASSIGGLAYEQYF | TGTGCCAGTAGTATCGGGGGACTAGCTTACGAGCAGTACTTC
many | TRBD1 | TRBJ1-5 | TRBV5-1 | CASSLGDRANQPQHF | TGCGCCAGCAGCTTGGGGGACAGGGCGAATCAGCCCCAGCATTTT
. | . | TRBJ1-1 | TRBV27 | CASSSGYTEAFF | TGTGCCAGCAGTAGCGGGTACACTGAAGCTTTCTTT
many | . | TRBJ1-6 | TRBV4-1 | CASSPQGVAAPLHF | TGCGCCAGCAGCCCCCAGGGTGTCGCAGCACCCCTCCACTTT
. | TRBD1 | TRBJ1-2 | TRBV10-3 | CATAGQGSYGYTF | TGTGCCACGGCTGGACAGGGGTCCTATGGCTACACCTTC
many | TRBD1 | TRBJ2-7 | TRBV19 | CASSIADRVPHEQYF | TGTGCCAGTAGTATCGCGGACAGGGTACCCCACGAGCAGTACTTC
. | . | TRBJ1-2 | TRBV27 | CASLDSLTGGYTF | TGTGCCAGCCTCGACAGTCTAACTGGTGGCTACACCTTC
many | . | TRBJ2-7 | TRBV20-1 | CSAPRLDEQYF | TGCAGTGCCCCGCGGCTAGACGAGCAGTACTTC
many | TRBD1 | TRBJ1-2 | TRBV3-1 | CASSLESGGMYGYTF | TGTGCCAGCAGCCTTGAGTCAGGGGGCATGTATGGCTACACCTTC
few | . | TRBJ2-6 | TRBV11-1 | CARGIRDLPPGANVLTF | TGTGCCAGGGGGATTCGGGACTTACCCCCTGGGGCCAACGTCCTGACTTTC
many | . | TRBJ2-1 | TRBV2 | CASSVGRTPYNEQFF | TGTGCCAGCAGTGTTGGACGCACCCCCTACAATGAGCAGTTCTTC
. | . | TRBJ1-6 | TRBV2 | CASSAGGPWGHSPLHF | TGTGCCAGCAGTGCCGGGGGGCCCTGGGGGCATTCACCCCTCCACTTT
. | . | TRBJ2-7 | TRBV15 | CATSSLVGLSEQYF | TGTGCCACCAGCAGCTTGGTGGGACTCAGCGAGCAGTACTTC
few | TRBD1 | TRBJ1-6 | TRBV6-5 | CASSYSTGGYNSPLHF | TGTGCCAGCAGTTACTCGACAGGGGGTTATAATTCACCCCTCCACTTT
. | TRBD1 | TRBJ1-2 | TRBV5-1 | CASSPTGGGGYGYTF | TGCGCCAGCAGCCCGACAGGGGGCGGCGGCTATGGCTACACCTTC
many | . | TRBJ1-6 | TRBV20-1 | CSAQEVSGATPLHF | TGCAGTGCCCAAGAAGTGTCAGGGGCAACACCCCTCCACTTT
. | . | TRBJ2-3 | TRBV12-5 | CASALDGPTDTQYF | TGTGCTAGTGCCCTGGACGGACCTACAGATACGCAGTATTTT
few | . | TRBJ2-5 | TRBV27 | CATGGGPGETQYF | TGTGCCACCGGAGGGGGGCCGGGAGAGACCCAGTACTTC
. | TRBD1 | TRBJ1-2 | TRBV10-3 | CAIWTGTNYGYTF | TGTGCCATCTGGACAGGGACTAACTATGGCTACACCTTC
many | . | TRBJ1-6 | TRBV15 | CATSRETAYNSPLHF | TGTGCCACCAGCAGAGAGACAGCGTATAATTCACCCCTCCACTTT
many | . | TRBJ1-5 | TRBV7-9 | CASSLGRQPQHF | TGTGCCAGCAGCTTAGGCCGTCAGCCCCAGCATTTT